This T cell receptor (beta chain) appears in the sequencing data of a study of T-cell reconstitution after alpha-beta-depleted transplantation in children. CDR1 is SGHTA, CDR2 FQGNSA, per germline. The CDR3 loop spans 13 amino acids. V was pared by 5 bases and J by 4 bases, with 9 bases between. This clonotype was recorded many times. Molecular barcoding with unique molecular identifiers was used for the TCRbeta library. TCRdb reanalysed the PCR reads using MiXCR and keeps one entry per CDR3 protein. The table has 45,000 to 55,000 distinct CDR3 sequences, around 9% seen once. The TCR originated in a male patient aged 2-9 years who had a stem cell transplant for chronic granulomatous disease, so the T cells may come from the graft donor. J is TRBJ1-5 and V is TRBV7-2, with D possibly matching TRBD1 (6 bases). The material was PBMCs, mostly from graft donor cells, obtained 60 days after TCRalphabeta/CD19-depleted stem cell transplant. The CDR3 region has the DNA TGTGCCAGCAGCACGGACAGAAATCAGCCCCAGCATTTT. This codes for CASSTDRNQPQHF.